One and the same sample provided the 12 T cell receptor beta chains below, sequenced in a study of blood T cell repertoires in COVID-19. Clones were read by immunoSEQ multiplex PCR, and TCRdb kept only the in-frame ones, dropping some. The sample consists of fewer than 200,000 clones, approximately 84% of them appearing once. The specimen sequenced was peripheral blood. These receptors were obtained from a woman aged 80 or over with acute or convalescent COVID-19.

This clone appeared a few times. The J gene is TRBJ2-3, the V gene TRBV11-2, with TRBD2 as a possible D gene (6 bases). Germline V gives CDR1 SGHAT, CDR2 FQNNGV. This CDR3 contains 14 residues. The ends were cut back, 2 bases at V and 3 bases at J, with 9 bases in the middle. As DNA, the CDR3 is TGTGCCAGCAGCTTAAGGGCGGGGACAGATACGCAGTATTTT. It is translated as CASSLRAGTDTQYF.

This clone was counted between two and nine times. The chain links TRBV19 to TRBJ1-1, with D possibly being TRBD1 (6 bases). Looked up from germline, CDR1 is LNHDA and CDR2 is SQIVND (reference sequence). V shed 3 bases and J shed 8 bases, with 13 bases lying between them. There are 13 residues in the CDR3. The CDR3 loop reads CASSMGTPTEAFF. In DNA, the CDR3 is TGTGCCAGTAGTATGGGGACACCGACAGAAGCTTTCTTT.

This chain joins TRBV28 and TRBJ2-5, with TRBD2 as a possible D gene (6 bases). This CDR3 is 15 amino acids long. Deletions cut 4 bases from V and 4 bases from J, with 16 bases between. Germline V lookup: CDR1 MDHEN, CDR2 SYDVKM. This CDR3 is CASSSHGGGTETQYF. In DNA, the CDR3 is TGTGCCAGCAGTTCTCACGGGGGAGGTACAGAGACCCAGTACTTC.

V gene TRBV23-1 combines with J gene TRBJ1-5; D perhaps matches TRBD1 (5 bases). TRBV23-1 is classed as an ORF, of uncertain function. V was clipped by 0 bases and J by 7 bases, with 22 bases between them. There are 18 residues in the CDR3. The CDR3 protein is CASSQSRKEGDLNQPQHF. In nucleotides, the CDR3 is TGCGCCAGCAGTCAATCGCGGAAGGAAGGGGATTTGAACCAGCCCCAGCATTTT.

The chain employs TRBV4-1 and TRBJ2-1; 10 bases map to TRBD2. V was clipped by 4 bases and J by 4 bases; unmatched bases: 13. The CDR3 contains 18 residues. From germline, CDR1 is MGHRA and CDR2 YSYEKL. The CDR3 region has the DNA TGCGCCAGCAGCCCTAGTGGGAGCGGGAGGGCCAGGTACAATGAGCAGTTCTTC. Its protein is CASSPSGSGRARYNEQFF.

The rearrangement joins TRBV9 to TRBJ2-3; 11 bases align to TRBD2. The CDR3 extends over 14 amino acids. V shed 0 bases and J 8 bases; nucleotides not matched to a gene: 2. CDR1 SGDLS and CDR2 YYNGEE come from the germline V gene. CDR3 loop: CASSVALAGATQYF. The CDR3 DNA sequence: TGTGCCAGCAGCGTAGCACTAGCGGGAGCTACGCAGTATTTT.

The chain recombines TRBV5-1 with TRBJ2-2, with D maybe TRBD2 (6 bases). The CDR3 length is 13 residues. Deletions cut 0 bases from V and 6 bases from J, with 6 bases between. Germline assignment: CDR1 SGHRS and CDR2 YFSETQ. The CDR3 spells CASSLGLAGELFF. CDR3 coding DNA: TGCGCCAGCAGCTTGGGACTAGCCGGGGAGCTGTTTTTT. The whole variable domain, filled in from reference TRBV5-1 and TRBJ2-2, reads KAGVTQTPRYLIKTRGQQVTLSCSPISGHRSVSWYQQTPGQGLQFLFEYFSETQRNKGNFPGRFSGRQFSNSRSEMNVSTLELGDSALYLCASSLGLAGELFFGEGSRLTVL.

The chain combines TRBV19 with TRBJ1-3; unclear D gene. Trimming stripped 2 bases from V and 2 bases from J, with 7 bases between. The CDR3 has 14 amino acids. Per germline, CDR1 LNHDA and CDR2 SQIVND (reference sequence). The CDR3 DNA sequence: TGTGCCAGTAGTATATTGGGAGCTGGAAACACCATATATTTT. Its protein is CASSILGAGNTIYF.

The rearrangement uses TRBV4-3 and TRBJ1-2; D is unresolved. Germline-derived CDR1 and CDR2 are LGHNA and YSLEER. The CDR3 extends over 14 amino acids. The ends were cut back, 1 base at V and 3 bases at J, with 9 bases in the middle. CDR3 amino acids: CASSQGWRDYGYTF. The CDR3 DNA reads TGCGCCAGCAGCCAAGGGTGGAGGGACTATGGCTACACCTTC.

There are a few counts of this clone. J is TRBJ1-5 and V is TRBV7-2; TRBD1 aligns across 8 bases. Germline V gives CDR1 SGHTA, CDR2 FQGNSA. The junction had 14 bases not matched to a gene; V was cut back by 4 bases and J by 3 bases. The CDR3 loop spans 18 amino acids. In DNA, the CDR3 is TGTGCCAGCAGCTACCCCAACGGACAGGGTATTATCAATCAGCCCCAGCATTTT. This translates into CASSYPNGQGIINQPQHF.

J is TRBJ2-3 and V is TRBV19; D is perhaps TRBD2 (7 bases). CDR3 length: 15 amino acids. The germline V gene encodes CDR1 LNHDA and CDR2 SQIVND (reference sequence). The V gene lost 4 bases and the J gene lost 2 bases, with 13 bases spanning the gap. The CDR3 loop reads CASSNIRGATDTQYF. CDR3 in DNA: TGTGCCAGTAGTAACATACGGGGGGCCACAGATACGCAGTATTTT. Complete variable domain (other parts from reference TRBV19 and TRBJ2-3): DGGITQSPKYLFRKEGQNVTLSCEQNLNHDAMYWYRQDPGQGLRLIYYSQIVNDFQKGDIAEGYSVSREKKESFPLTVTSAQKNPTAFYLCASSNIRGATDTQYFGPGTRLTVL.

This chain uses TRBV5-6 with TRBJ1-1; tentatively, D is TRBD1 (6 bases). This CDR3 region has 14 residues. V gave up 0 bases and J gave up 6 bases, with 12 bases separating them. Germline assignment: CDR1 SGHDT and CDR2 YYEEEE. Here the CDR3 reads CASSLAGGRPEAFF. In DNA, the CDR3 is TGTGCCAGCAGCTTGGCGGGGGGGCGACCTGAAGCTTTCTTT.